This TCR beta chain came from a study of control samples from healthy donors and cancer patients. Libraries were prepared by immunoSEQ multiplex PCR; TCRdb keeps only in-frame clonotypes and omits some of them. Of tens of thousands of clones in the sample, about 88% are singletons; the top ten hold 7.5% to 8%. This CDR3 has 12 residues. Germline V CDR1 and CDR2: MDHEN, SYDVKM. Deletions cut 6 bases from V and 2 bases from J, with 7 bases between. This clonotype was obtained from an older woman in good health. Specimen: blood. The genes are TRBV28 and TRBJ1-1; D is ambiguous. DNA for the CDR3: TGTGCCAGCAGCCTGACCAACACTGAAGCTTTCTTT. Residues: CASSLTNTEAFF.